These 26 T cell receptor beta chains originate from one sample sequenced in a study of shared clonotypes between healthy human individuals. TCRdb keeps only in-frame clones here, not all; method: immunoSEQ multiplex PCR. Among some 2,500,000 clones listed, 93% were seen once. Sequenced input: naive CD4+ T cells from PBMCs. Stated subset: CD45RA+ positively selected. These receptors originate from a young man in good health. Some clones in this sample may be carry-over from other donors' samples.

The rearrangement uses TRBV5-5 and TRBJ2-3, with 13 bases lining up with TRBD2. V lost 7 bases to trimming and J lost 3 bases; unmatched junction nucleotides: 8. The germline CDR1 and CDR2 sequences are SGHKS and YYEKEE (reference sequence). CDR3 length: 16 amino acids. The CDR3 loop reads CASPSTSGRLTDTQYF. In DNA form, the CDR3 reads TGTGCCAGCCCGTCGACTAGCGGGAGGCTTACAGATACGCAGTATTTT.

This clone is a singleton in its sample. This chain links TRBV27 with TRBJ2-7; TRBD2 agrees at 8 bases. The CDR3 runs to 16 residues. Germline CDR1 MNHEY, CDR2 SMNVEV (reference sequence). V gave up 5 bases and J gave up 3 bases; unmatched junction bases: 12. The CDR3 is CASSPHPTSAIYEQYF. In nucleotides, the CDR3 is TGTGCCAGCAGTCCGCATCCGACTAGCGCAATCTACGAGCAGTACTTC.

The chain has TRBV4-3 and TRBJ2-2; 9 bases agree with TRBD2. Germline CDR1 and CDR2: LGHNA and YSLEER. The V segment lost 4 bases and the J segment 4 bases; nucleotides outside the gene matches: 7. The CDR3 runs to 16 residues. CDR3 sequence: CASSPAGGLVTGELFF. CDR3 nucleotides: TGCGCCAGCAGCCCCGCGGGGGGGCTTGTCACCGGGGAGCTGTTTTTT.

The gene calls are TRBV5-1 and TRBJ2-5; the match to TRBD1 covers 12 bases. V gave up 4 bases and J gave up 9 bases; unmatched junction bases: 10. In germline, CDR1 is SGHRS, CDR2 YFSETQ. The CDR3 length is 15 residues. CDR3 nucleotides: TGCGCCAGCAGCATGGCCGGGACAGGGGGCGAGGCCCAGTACTTC. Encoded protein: CASSMAGTGGEAQYF.

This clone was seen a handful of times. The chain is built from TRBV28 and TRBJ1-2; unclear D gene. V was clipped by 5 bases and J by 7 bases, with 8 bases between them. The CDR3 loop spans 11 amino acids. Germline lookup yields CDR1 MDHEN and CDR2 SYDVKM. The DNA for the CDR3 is TGTGCCAGCAGTCAGACGGGTGGCTACACCTTC. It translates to CASSQTGGYTF.

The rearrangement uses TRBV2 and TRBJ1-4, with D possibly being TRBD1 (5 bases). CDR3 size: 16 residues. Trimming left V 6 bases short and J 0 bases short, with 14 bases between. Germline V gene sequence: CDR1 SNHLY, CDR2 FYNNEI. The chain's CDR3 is CASSPRTFATNEKLFF. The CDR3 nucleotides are TGTGCCAGCAGCCCCCGGACATTTGCAACTAATGAAAAACTGTTTTTT.

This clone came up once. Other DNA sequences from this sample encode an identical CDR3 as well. The CDR3 bases are TGTGCCAGCTCACAGGGACTCCAAGAGACCCAGTACTTC. The encoded protein is CASSQGLQETQYF. The chain couples TRBV18 to TRBJ2-5, with D possibly matching TRBD2 (6 bases). Trimming took 4 bases from V and 1 from J, leaving 7 bases between them. This CDR3 region has 13 residues. Per germline, CDR1 KGHSH and CDR2 LQKENI.

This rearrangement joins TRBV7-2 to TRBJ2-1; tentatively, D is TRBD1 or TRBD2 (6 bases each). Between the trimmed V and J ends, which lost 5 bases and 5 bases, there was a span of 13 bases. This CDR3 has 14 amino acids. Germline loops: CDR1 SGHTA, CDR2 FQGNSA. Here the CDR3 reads CASSPGATHNEQFF. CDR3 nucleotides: TGTGCCAGCAGCCCGGGGGCTACCCACAATGAGCAGTTCTTC. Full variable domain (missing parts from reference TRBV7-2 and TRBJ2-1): GAGVSQSPSNKVTEKGKDVELRCDPISGHTALYWYRQSLGQGLEFLIYFQGNSAPDKSGLPSDRFSAERTGGSVSTLTIQRTQQEDSAVYLCASSPGATHNEQFFGPGTRLTVL.

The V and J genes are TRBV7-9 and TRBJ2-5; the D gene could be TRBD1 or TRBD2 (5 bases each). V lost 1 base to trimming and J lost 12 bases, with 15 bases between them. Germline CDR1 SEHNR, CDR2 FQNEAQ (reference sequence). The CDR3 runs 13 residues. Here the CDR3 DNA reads TGTGCCAGCAGCTTAGTGGGGACGGCGCTCGAGTACTTC. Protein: CASSLVGTALEYF.

DNA of the CDR3: TGTGCCATCATACCGGGACAGGGAAGGACTGAAGCTTTCTTT. Protein sequence: CAIIPGQGRTEAFF. This chain joins TRBV10-3 and TRBJ1-1; 9 bases are a match to TRBD1. Losses at the gene ends were 7 bases for V and 5 bases for J; bases not matched to a gene: 8. CDR1 ENHRY and CDR2 SYGVKD come from the germline V gene. The CDR3 extends over 14 amino acids.

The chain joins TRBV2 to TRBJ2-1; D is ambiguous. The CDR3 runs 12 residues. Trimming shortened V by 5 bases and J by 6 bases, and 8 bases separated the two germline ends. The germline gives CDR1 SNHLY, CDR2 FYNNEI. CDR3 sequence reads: CASSQLSNEQFF. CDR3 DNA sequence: TGTGCCAGCAGTCAACTCAGCAATGAGCAGTTCTTC.

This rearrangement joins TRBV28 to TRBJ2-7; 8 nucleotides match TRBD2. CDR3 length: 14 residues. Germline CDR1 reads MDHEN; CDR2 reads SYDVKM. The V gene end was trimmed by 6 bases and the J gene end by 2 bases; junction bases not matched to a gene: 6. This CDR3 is CASRFSGTPYEQYF. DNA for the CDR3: TGTGCCAGCAGGTTTAGCGGGACCCCCTACGAGCAGTACTTC.

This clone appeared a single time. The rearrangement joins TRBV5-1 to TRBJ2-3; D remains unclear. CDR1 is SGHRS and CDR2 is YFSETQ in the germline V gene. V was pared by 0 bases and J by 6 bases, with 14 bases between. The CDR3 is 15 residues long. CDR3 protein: CASSLEGNERDTQYF. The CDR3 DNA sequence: TGCGCCAGCAGCTTGGAGGGTAACGAGAGGGATACGCAGTATTTT.

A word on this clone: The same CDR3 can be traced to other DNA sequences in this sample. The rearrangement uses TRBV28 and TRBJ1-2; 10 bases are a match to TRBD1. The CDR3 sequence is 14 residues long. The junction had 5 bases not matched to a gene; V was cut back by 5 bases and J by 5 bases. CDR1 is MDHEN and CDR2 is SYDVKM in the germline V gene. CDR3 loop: CASSPGQGYYGYTF. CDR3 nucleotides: TGTGCCAGCAGTCCGGGACAGGGGTATTATGGCTACACCTTC.

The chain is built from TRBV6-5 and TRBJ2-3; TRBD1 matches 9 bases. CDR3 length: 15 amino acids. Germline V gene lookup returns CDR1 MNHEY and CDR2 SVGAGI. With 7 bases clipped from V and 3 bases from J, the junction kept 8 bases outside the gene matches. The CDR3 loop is CASTEGQGGTDTQYF. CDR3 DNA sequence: TGTGCCAGCACCGAGGGACAGGGAGGGACAGATACGCAGTATTTT.

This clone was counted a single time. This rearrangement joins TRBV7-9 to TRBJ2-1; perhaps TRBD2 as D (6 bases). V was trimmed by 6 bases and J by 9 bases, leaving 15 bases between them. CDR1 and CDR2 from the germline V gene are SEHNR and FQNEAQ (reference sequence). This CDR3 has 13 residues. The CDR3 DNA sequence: TGTGCCAGCAGTAGACGGGGGTCCAGTGAGCAGTTCTTC. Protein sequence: CASSRRGSSEQFF.

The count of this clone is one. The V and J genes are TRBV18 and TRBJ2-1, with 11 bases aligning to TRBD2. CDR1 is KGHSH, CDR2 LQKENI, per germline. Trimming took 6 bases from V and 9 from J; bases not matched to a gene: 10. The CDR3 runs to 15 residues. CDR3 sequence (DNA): TGTGCCAGCTCGCCGGAACTAGCGGGAGTGGGTGAGCAGTTCTTC. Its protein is CASSPELAGVGEQFF.

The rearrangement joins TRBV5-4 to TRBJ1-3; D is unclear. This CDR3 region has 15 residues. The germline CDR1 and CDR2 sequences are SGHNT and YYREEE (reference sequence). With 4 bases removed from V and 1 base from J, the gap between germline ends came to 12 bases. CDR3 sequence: CASSPSAASGNTIYF. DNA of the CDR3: TGTGCCAGCAGCCCGAGCGCCGCTTCTGGAAACACCATATATTTT.

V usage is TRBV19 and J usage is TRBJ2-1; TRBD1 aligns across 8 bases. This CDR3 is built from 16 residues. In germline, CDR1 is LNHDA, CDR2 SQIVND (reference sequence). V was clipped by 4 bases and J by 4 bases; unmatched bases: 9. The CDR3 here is CASSRTGFGVYNEQFF. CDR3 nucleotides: TGTGCCAGTAGTAGGACAGGGTTCGGAGTGTACAATGAGCAGTTCTTC.

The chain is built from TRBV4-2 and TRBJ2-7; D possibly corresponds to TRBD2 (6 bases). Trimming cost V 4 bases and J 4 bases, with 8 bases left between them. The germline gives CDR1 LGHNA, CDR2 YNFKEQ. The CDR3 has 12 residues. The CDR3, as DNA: TGTGCCAGCAGCCGGAGGGGTTACGAGCAGTACTTC. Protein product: CASSRRGYEQYF.

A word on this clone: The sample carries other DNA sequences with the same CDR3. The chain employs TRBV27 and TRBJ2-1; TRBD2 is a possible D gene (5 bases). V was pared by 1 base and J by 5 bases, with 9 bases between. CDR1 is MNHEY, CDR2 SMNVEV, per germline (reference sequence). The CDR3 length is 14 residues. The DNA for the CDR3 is TGTGCCAGCAGTTTATGGACTGGGGACAATGAGCAGTTCTTC. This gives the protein CASSLWTGDNEQFF.

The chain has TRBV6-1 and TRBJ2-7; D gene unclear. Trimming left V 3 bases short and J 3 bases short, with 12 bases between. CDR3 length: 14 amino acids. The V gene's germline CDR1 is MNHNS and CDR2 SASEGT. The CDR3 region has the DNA TGTGCCAGCAGTGATTTGAGTTCCGGCTACGAGCAGTACTTC. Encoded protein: CASSDLSSGYEQYF.

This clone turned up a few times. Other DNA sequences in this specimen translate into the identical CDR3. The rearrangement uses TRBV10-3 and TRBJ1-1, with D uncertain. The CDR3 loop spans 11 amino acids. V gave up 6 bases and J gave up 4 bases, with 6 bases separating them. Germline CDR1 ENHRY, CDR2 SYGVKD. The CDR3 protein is CAIRGSTEAFF. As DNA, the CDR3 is TGTGCCATCAGGGGAAGCACTGAAGCTTTCTTT.

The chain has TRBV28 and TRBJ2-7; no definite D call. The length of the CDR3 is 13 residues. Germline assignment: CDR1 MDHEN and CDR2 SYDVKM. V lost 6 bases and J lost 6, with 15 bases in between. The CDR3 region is CASRPPEPTEQYF. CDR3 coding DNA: TGTGCCAGCAGACCCCCCGAGCCAACCGAGCAGTACTTC.

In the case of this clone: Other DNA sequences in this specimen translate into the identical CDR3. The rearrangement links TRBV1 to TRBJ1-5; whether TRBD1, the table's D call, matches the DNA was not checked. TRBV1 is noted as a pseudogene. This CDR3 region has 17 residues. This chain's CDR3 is CTSSQDPGQGSNQPQHF. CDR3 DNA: TGCACCAGCAGCCAGGACCCGGGACAGGGCTCCAATCAGCCCCAGCATTTT.

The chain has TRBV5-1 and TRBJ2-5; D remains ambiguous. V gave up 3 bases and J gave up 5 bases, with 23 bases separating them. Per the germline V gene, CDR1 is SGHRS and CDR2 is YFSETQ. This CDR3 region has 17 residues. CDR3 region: CASSWAGGAGDGETQYF. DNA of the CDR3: TGCGCCAGCAGCTGGGCCGGCGGCGCTGGGGATGGGGAGACCCAGTACTTC.